The next 27 T cell receptor beta chains were all read from a single sample in a study of radiation and T cells in renal cell carcinoma. Sequencing was performed with immunoSEQ multiplex PCR; in TCRdb, only in-frame clones are kept and a portion is missing. The sample yields 150,000 or so clones, roughly nine tenths seen once. Time point noted: baseline pretreatment blood. Treatment reported: 15 Gy SBRT to primary tumor, nephrectomy 4 weeks later. This specimen consisted of blood, obtained from a patient whose treatment included radiotherapy and nephrectomy. Receptors were obtained from a woman in her 70s with renal cell carcinoma.

This clone was picked up one time. The V call is TRBV30, the J call TRBJ1-5, with 7 bases identical to TRBD1. Germline lookup yields CDR1 GTSNPN and CDR2 SVGIG (reference sequence). The trim removed 5 bases at V and 4 bases at J, leaving 5 bases unmatched. The CDR3 is made up of 13 amino acids. The CDR3: CAWQGGGNQPQHF. The CDR3 nucleotides are TGTGCCTGGCAGGGGGGGGGTAATCAGCCCCAGCATTTT.

The chain has TRBV18 and TRBJ2-2; a weak D match, TRBD1 (6 bases). CDR1 is KGHSH, CDR2 LQKENI, per germline. This CDR3 has 15 residues. The V end was cut by 6 bases, the J end by 2 bases, with 13 bases between. The CDR3 protein is CASSPGQKNTGELFF. The CDR3, as DNA: TGTGCCAGCTCCCCAGGACAGAAAAACACCGGGGAGCTGTTTTTT. The full variable domain, with the rest looked up from reference TRBV18 and TRBJ2-2, is NAGVMQNPRHLVRRRGQEARLRCSPMKGHSHVYWYRQLPEEGLKFMVYLQKENIIDESGMPKERFSAEFPKEGPSILRIQQVVRGDSAAYFCASSPGQKNTGELFFGEGSRLTVL.

V usage is TRBV15 and J usage is TRBJ2-5; the D is unclear. V lost 4 bases to trimming and J lost 0 bases, with 6 bases between them. The CDR3 covers 13 residues. Germline loops: CDR1 LNHNV, CDR2 YYDKDF (reference sequence). The CDR3 nucleotides are TGTGCCACCAGCACGGGTTACCAAGAGACCCAGTACTTC. This translates into CATSTGYQETQYF.

This sequence joins TRBV4-3 and TRBJ2-1; perhaps TRBD2 as D (6 bases). Germline V gives CDR1 LGHNA, CDR2 YSLEER. The V gene lost 6 bases and the J gene lost 9 bases, with 18 bases spanning the gap. The CDR3 totals 14 residues. The CDR3 reads CASSQEGGWGEQFF. The CDR3 bases are TGCGCCAGCAGTCAGGAAGGAGGGTGGGGTGAGCAGTTCTTC.

V usage is TRBV5-5 and J usage is TRBJ2-2, with D uncertain. From germline, CDR1 is SGHKS and CDR2 YYEKEE (reference sequence). V lost 9 bases and J lost 0, with 15 bases in between. The CDR3 covers 15 residues. CDR3 sequence: CATQRGASNTGELFF. CDR3 DNA: TGTGCCACCCAAAGAGGCGCCTCGAACACCGGGGAGCTGTTTTTT.

This chain joins TRBV19 and TRBJ2-1; tentatively, D is TRBD2 (6 bases). The CDR3 spans 17 residues. V lost 3 bases and J lost 2, with 17 bases in between. CDR1 and CDR2 (germline): LNHDA, SQIVND (reference sequence). DNA of the CDR3: TGTGCCAGTAGTATCGGCACCCGTAGCGGAACCTACAATGAGCAGTTCTTC. Protein: CASSIGTRSGTYNEQFF.

The count of this clone is one. This CDR3 is CAISERTGSTGELFF. The DNA for the CDR3 is TGTGCCATCAGTGAGCGTACAGGGAGCACCGGGGAGCTGTTTTTT. The genes are TRBV10-3 and TRBJ2-2; a weak D match, TRBD1 (6 bases). Germline-derived CDR1 and CDR2 are ENHRY and SYGVKD. The CDR3 spans 15 residues. V gave up 2 bases and J gave up 4 bases, with 11 bases separating them.

The chain carries TRBV6-1 and TRBJ2-3; 12 nucleotides line up with TRBD1. CDR3 size: 15 residues. CDR1 MNHNS and CDR2 SASEGT come from the germline V gene. Trimming removed 6 bases from V and 4 bases from J; junction bases left unmatched: 5. CDR3 sequence reads: CASRGDRGRPDTQYF. The CDR3 coding sequence is TGTGCCAGCAGGGGGGACAGGGGGCGACCAGATACGCAGTATTTT.

In this sample, this clone turned up a few times. The gene calls are TRBV7-9 and TRBJ1-1; D is undetermined. The CDR3 has 12 amino acids. Trimming shortened V by 3 bases and J by 7 bases, and 9 bases separated the two germline ends. From germline, CDR1 is SEHNR and CDR2 FQNEAQ (reference sequence). The CDR3 loop is CASSFLGDEAFF. The CDR3 DNA reads TGTGCCAGCAGCTTTTTGGGAGATGAAGCTTTCTTT. The full variable domain, its missing parts supplied by reference TRBV7-9 and TRBJ1-1, is DTGVSQNPRHKITKRGQNVTFRCDPISEHNRLYWYRQTLGQGPEFLTYFQNEAQLEKSRLLSDRFSAERPKGSFSTLEIQRTEQGDSAMYLCASSFLGDEAFFGQGTRLTVV.

V is TRBV6-1 and J is TRBJ1-1; 9 bases fit TRBD1. The CDR3 extends over 14 amino acids. Trimming took 7 bases from V and 5 from J; bases not matched to a gene: 8. Germline V gene lookup returns CDR1 MNHNS and CDR2 SASEGT. CDR3: CASTLQGAGTEAFF. Here the CDR3 DNA reads TGTGCCAGCACCCTACAGGGGGCAGGTACTGAAGCTTTCTTT.

The chain recombines TRBV6-1 with TRBJ2-3; D is undetermined. Germline V gene data show CDR1 as MNHNS and CDR2 as SASEGT. This CDR3 contains 15 residues. Trimming took 3 bases from V and 1 from J, leaving 11 bases between them. The CDR3 DNA reads as TGTGCCAGCAGTGATGTATCCAGGCGCACAGATACGCAGTATTTT. As protein: CASSDVSRRTDTQYF.

The rearrangement uses TRBV7-9 and TRBJ1-1; possible D gene TRBD1, 5 bases. This CDR3 contains 14 residues. The V and J ends lost 1 base and 1 base respectively, with 7 bases between them. The germline V gene encodes CDR1 SEHNR and CDR2 FQNEAQ (reference sequence). CDR3 loop: CASSLGGRNTEAFF. CDR3 nucleotide sequence: TGTGCCAGCAGCTTAGGGGGGAGGAACACTGAAGCTTTCTTT. The full variable domain, completed using reference TRBV7-9 and TRBJ1-1, is DTGVSQNPRHKITKRGQNVTFRCDPISEHNRLYWYRQTLGQGPEFLTYFQNEAQLEKSRLLSDRFSAERPKGSFSTLEIQRTEQGDSAMYLCASSLGGRNTEAFFGQGTRLTVV.

This chain uses TRBV11-2 with TRBJ2-7; possibly TRBD2 for D (6 bases). V lost 8 bases and J 5 bases, leaving 25 bases between the germline ends. Germline CDR1 SGHAT, CDR2 FQNNGV. There are 16 residues in the CDR3. CDR3 sequence: CASQPLRSGGEHEQYF. The CDR3 DNA is TGTGCCAGCCAACCCTTAAGATCCGGGGGTGAACACGAGCAGTACTTC.

V and J are TRBV11-3 and TRBJ2-7; D ambiguous. Germline V lookup: CDR1 SGHNT, CDR2 YENEEA. V shed 5 bases and J shed 5 bases, with 7 bases lying between them. The CDR3 length is 11 residues. The CDR3 reads CASSVRHEQYF. The CDR3 DNA follows: TGTGCCAGCAGCGTAAGACACGAGCAGTACTTC.

V is TRBV6-5 and J is TRBJ1-2; 7 nucleotides align to TRBD1. CDR1 and CDR2 (germline): MNHEY, SVGAGI. Unmatched junction bases numbered 11, after V lost 2 bases and J lost 5 bases. The CDR3 covers 16 residues. CDR3 in amino acids: CASSYGTVPTGYGYTF. CDR3 bases: TGTGCCAGCAGTTACGGCACCGTCCCGACAGGGTATGGCTACACCTTC.

The J gene is TRBJ1-1, the V gene TRBV7-3; unclear D gene. Germline V CDR1 and CDR2: SGHTA, FQGTGA. The CDR3 loop spans 14 amino acids. V was pared by 2 bases and J by 0 bases, with 7 bases between. CDR3 DNA sequence: TGTGCCAGCAGCTTACACCAGCTGAACACTGAAGCTTTCTTT. Protein sequence: CASSLHQLNTEAFF. Together with reference TRBV7-3 and TRBJ1-1, the CDR3 gives the full variable domain: GAGVSQTPSNKVTEKGKYVELRCDPISGHTALYWYRQSLGQGPEFLIYFQGTGAADDSGLPNDRFFAVRPEGSVSTLKIQRTERGDSAVYLCASSLHQLNTEAFFGQGTRLTVV.

The V call is TRBV7-8, the J call TRBJ2-7; 9 bases line up with TRBD1. The ends lost 3 bases at V and 1 base at J; junction bases unmatched: 7. Germline loops: CDR1 SGHVS, CDR2 FQNEAQ. The length of the CDR3 is 16 residues. The CDR3 DNA is TGTGCCAGCAGCTTGTCCGGGACAGGGTCGTCCTACGAGCAGTACTTC. Amino acid sequence: CASSLSGTGSSYEQYF.

The V and J genes are TRBV28 and TRBJ1-5; 8 positions agree with TRBD1. V lost 7 bases to trimming and J lost 6 bases; unmatched junction nucleotides: 5. The V gene's germline CDR1 is MDHEN and CDR2 SYDVKM. The CDR3 is made up of 13 amino acids. Written as DNA, the CDR3 is TGTGCCAGCATCACAGGGGGGGGTCAGCCCCAGCATTTT. Protein product: CASITGGGQPQHF.

The chain links TRBV5-1 to TRBJ2-1; perhaps TRBD1 as D (5 bases). The CDR3 totals 15 residues. Germline V gene sequence: CDR1 SGHRS, CDR2 YFSETQ. Trimming left V 4 bases short and J 0 bases short, with 11 bases between. CDR3 bases: TGCGCCAGCAGCCAGGACACGAGCTCCTACAATGAGCAGTTCTTC. Protein product: CASSQDTSSYNEQFF.

This clone has a single count. The rearrangement links TRBV19 to TRBJ2-7; a weak D match, TRBD1 (5 bases). Germline assignment: CDR1 LNHDA and CDR2 SQIVND (reference sequence). Trimming shortened V by 4 bases and J by 4 bases, and 8 bases separated the two germline ends. The CDR3 runs to 12 residues. CDR3 protein: CASSKNRYEQYF. CDR3 coding DNA: TGTGCCAGTAGTAAAAACAGGTACGAGCAGTACTTC. Full variable domain (remainder filled in from reference TRBV19 and TRBJ2-7): DGGITQSPKYLFRKEGQNVTLSCEQNLNHDAMYWYRQDPGQGLRLIYYSQIVNDFQKGDIAEGYSVSREKKESFPLTVTSAQKNPTAFYLCASSKNRYEQYFGPGTRLTVT.

This rearrangement joins TRBV5-1 to TRBJ2-1; D unclear. Trimming pared 0 bases from V and 14 bases from J, leaving 9 bases between. Germline V gene lookup returns CDR1 SGHRS and CDR2 YFSETQ. The CDR3 sequence is 11 residues long. CDR3 in amino acids: CASSLETEEFF. The CDR3 nucleotides read TGCGCCAGCAGCTTGGAAACAGAAGAGTTCTTC. Based on the CDR3 plus reference TRBV5-1 and TRBJ2-1, the full variable domain is KAGVTQTPRYLIKTRGQQVTLSCSPISGHRSVSWYQQTPGQGLQFLFEYFSETQRNKGNFPGRFSGRQFSNSRSEMNVSTLELGDSALYLCASSLETEEFFGPGTRLTVL.

The V call is TRBV9, the J call TRBJ1-1, with 8 bases that match TRBD1. This CDR3 is 16 amino acids long. Germline V CDR1 and CDR2: SGDLS, YYNGEE. V trimming: 2 bases; J trimming: 4 bases; junction bases outside the gene matches: 10. The CDR3 protein is CASSVGQGRSSTEAFF. As DNA, the CDR3 is TGTGCCAGCAGCGTTGGACAGGGTAGGTCTAGCACTGAAGCTTTCTTT.

The gene calls are TRBV30 and TRBJ1-2; D is undetermined. The CDR3 extends over 12 amino acids. The ends were cut back, 0 bases at V and 2 bases at J, with 4 bases in the middle. Germline V gives CDR1 GTSNPN, CDR2 SVGIG (reference sequence). CDR3 DNA sequence: TGTGCCTGGAGTGTACAAAACTATGGCTACACCTTC. Encoded protein: CAWSVQNYGYTF.

The chain is built from TRBV7-3 and TRBJ1-5, with a weak D call TRBD1 (5 bases). Germline values: CDR1 SGHTA, CDR2 FQGTGA. V was cut by 1 base and J by 0 bases, with 7 bases left in between. The CDR3 spans 15 residues. CDR3 amino acids: CASSLRGDSNQPQHF. In nucleotides, the CDR3 is TGTGCCAGCAGCTTAAGGGGGGATAGCAATCAGCCCCAGCATTTT.

The gene calls are TRBV11-2 and TRBJ2-1, with D perhaps matching TRBD2 (6 bases). CDR3 length: 14 residues. Germline CDR1 SGHAT, CDR2 FQNNGV. Trimming took off 8 bases at V and 0 bases at J, with 11 bases between the two ends. CDR3 coding DNA: TGTGCCAGCGCCCGGGGGAGCTCCTACAATGAGCAGTTCTTC. It codes for CASARGSSYNEQFF.

The V and J genes are TRBV28 and TRBJ1-2; a weak D match, TRBD1 (6 bases). CDR1 MDHEN and CDR2 SYDVKM come from the germline V gene. V dropped 4 bases and J dropped 7 bases, with 13 bases sitting between them. This CDR3 spans 13 amino acids. The chain's CDR3 is CASSSSGGGGYTF. The CDR3 bases are TGTGCCAGCAGTTCCTCGGGGGGCGGTGGCTACACCTTC.

This chain uses TRBV19 with TRBJ2-2; 8 positions match TRBD1. The V segment lost 5 bases and the J segment 0 bases; nucleotides outside the gene matches: 5. The CDR3 has 16 residues. The germline gives CDR1 LNHDA, CDR2 SQIVND (reference sequence). The CDR3 is CASSEGQVANTGELFF. The CDR3 DNA follows: TGTGCCAGTAGTGAGGGACAGGTCGCGAACACCGGGGAGCTGTTTTTT.